This passage covers 21 T cell receptor beta chains from one sample sequenced in a study of shared clonotypes between healthy human individuals. Profiled with immunoSEQ multiplex PCR; TCRdb holds only in-frame clones, not every one. The table has millions of clones, more than 85% seen once. Material for sequencing was naive CD4+ T cells from PBMCs. The subset was: CD45RA+ positively selected. Receptors were obtained from a man aged 18 to 30 in good health. Some clones in this sample may be carry-over from other donors' samples.

The table lists this clone with a count of one. The rearrangement uses TRBV18 and TRBJ2-7; D is tentatively TRBD1 or TRBD2 (5 bases each). This CDR3 has 15 residues. Germline CDR1 KGHSH, CDR2 LQKENI. Trimming shortened V by 4 bases and J by 2 bases, and 15 bases separated the two germline ends. The CDR3, as DNA: TGTGCCAGCTCACTAGCCGGGACCGCTACCTACGAGCAGTACTTC. Amino acids: CASSLAGTATYEQYF.

V is TRBV19 and J is TRBJ2-1, with 7 bases matching TRBD1. This CDR3 has 16 amino acids. CDR1 and CDR2 from the germline V gene are LNHDA and SQIVND (reference sequence). The V segment lost 5 bases and the J segment 5 bases; nucleotides outside the gene matches: 12. In nucleotides, the CDR3 is TGTGCCAGTAGTCATACTTTGGACAGGAATGACAATGAGCAGTTCTTC. Its protein is CASSHTLDRNDNEQFF.

The chain is built from TRBV29-1 and TRBJ1-2; D unresolved. The CDR3 runs 14 residues. V lost 1 base and J 5 bases, leaving 14 bases between the germline ends. CDR1 is SQVTM and CDR2 is ANQGSEA in the germline V gene. The CDR3 here is CSVEGSRDEYGYTF. CDR3 in DNA: TGCAGCGTTGAAGGGTCAAGGGATGAGTATGGCTACACCTTC.

The CDR3 region has the DNA TGTGCCAGCAGTGATTATTTGGATCAGCCCCAGCATTTT. Its translation is CASSDYLDQPQHF. The chain recombines TRBV28 with TRBJ1-5; D unresolved. Germline lookup yields CDR1 MDHEN and CDR2 SYDVKM. There are 13 residues in the CDR3. The ends were cut back, 5 bases at V and 5 bases at J, with 10 bases in the middle. The full variable domain, its missing parts supplied by reference TRBV28 and TRBJ1-5, is DVKVTQSSRYLVKRTGEKVFLECVQDMDHENMFWYRQDPGLGLRLIYFSYDVKMKEKGDIPEGYSVSREKKERFSLILESASTNQTSMYLCASSDYLDQPQHFGDGTRLSIL.

As to this clone: At one boundary the junction diverges from the germline segment, which might be a read error. This CDR3 is also generated by other DNA sequences in the sample. This chain uses TRBV6-1 with TRBJ1-3; the D gene is possibly TRBD1 (6 bases). The CDR3 runs to 14 residues. Looked up from germline, CDR1 is MNHNS and CDR2 is SASEGT. The CDR3 DNA sequence: TGTGCCAGCAGCGAAGGGGGCTCTGGAAACACCATATATTTT. Translation gives CASSEGGSGNTIYF.

The chain is built from TRBV5-6 and TRBJ2-7; 7 bases fit TRBD1. Germline assignment: CDR1 SGHDT and CDR2 YYEEEE. After removal of 0 bases from V and 1 base from J, the junction contained 4 bases not matched to a gene. The CDR3 runs 15 residues. The CDR3 sequence: CASSLGLDRSYEQYF. DNA for the CDR3: TGTGCCAGCAGCTTGGGGCTGGACAGGTCCTACGAGCAGTACTTC. The full variable domain, completed using reference TRBV5-6 and TRBJ2-7, is DAGVTQSPTHLIKTRGQQVTLRCSPKSGHDTVSWYQQALGQGPQFIFQYYEEEERQRGNFPDRFSGHQFPNYSSELNVNALLLGDSALYLCASSLGLDRSYEQYFGPGTRLTVT.

This clone was seen once. V gene TRBV7-9 combines with J gene TRBJ1-2, with D possibly being TRBD1 (6 bases). Germline V gene sequence: CDR1 SEHNR, CDR2 FQNEAQ (reference sequence). V lost 1 base to trimming and J lost 4 bases, with 16 bases between them. This CDR3 has 16 residues. The CDR3 nucleotides read TGTGCCAGCAGCTTAGGACAGGCCGACAAGATCTATGGCTACACCTTC. This codes for CASSLGQADKIYGYTF.

The CDR3 DNA follows: TGTGCCAGCAGCCAAGGGGGGGGCAGGATTAAAGGTGTGCAGTACTTC. Translation: CASSQGGGRIKGVQYF. The chain joins TRBV14 to TRBJ2-7, with D perhaps matching TRBD2 (7 bases). The V gene's germline CDR1 is SGHDN and CDR2 FVKESK. V shed 1 base and J shed 9 bases, with 22 bases lying between them. The length of the CDR3 is 16 residues.

The J gene is TRBJ1-5, the V gene TRBV7-2; 8 nucleotides align to TRBD1. Germline values: CDR1 SGHTA, CDR2 FQGNSA. V was clipped by 1 base and J by 7 bases; unmatched bases: 6. The CDR3 is 15 amino acids. CDR3 amino acids: CASSLGATGVQPQHF. Written as DNA, the CDR3 is TGTGCCAGCAGCTTAGGGGCGACAGGGGTCCAGCCCCAGCATTTT. The variable domain in full, with the rest retrieved from reference TRBV7-2 and TRBJ1-5, is GAGVSQSPSNKVTEKGKDVELRCDPISGHTALYWYRQSLGQGLEFLIYFQGNSAPDKSGLPSDRFSAERTGGSVSTLTIQRTQQEDSAVYLCASSLGATGVQPQHFGDGTRLSIL.

This chain joins TRBV7-2 and TRBJ2-1; D perhaps matches TRBD2 (5 bases). Germline CDR1 reads SGHTA; CDR2 reads FQGNSA. The CDR3 is 14 residues long. The ends were cut back, 1 base at V and 7 bases at J, with 11 bases in the middle. The CDR3 protein is CASSLVGSSNEQFF. The CDR3, as DNA: TGTGCCAGCAGCTTAGTTGGGAGCTCGAATGAGCAGTTCTTC.

V and J are TRBV5-1 and TRBJ2-3, with TRBD2 identical over 9 bases. Germline CDR1 and CDR2: SGHRS and YFSETQ. Trimming removed 0 bases from V and 2 bases from J; junction bases left unmatched: 4. The CDR3 is 16 amino acids. The CDR3 region has the DNA TGCGCCAGCAGCTTGGTGGCTAGCGGGACCACAGATACGCAGTATTTT. This codes for CASSLVASGTTDTQYF. The variable domain in full, completed from reference TRBV5-1 and TRBJ2-3, reads KAGVTQTPRYLIKTRGQQVTLSCSPISGHRSVSWYQQTPGQGLQFLFEYFSETQRNKGNFPGRFSGRQFSNSRSEMNVSTLELGDSALYLCASSLVASGTTDTQYFGPGTRLTVL.

This clone was seen just once. The chain couples TRBV5-6 to TRBJ2-1; 7 positions agree with TRBD2. V was clipped by 4 bases and J by 7 bases; unmatched bases: 11. CDR1 and CDR2 (germline): SGHDT, YYEEEE. The CDR3 has 15 residues. The CDR3 reads CASSRGLPQENEQFF. The CDR3 nucleotides are TGTGCCAGCAGCAGGGGACTACCCCAAGAAAATGAGCAGTTCTTC.

The CDR3 here is CASSLYDSGANVLTF. The CDR3 bases are TGTGCCAGCAGCTTATATGACTCTGGGGCCAACGTCCTGACTTTC. This chain links TRBV7-8 with TRBJ2-6; unclear D gene. Between the trimmed V and J ends, which lost 2 bases and 0 bases, there was a span of 5 bases. The CDR3 sequence is 15 residues long. Germline CDR1 is SGHVS and CDR2 is FQNEAQ.

V usage is TRBV6-6 and J usage is TRBJ1-5, with D possibly being TRBD1 (5 bases). V gave up 1 base and J gave up 10 bases, with 14 bases separating them. The CDR3 has 14 amino acids. Germline V CDR1 and CDR2: MNHNY, SVGAGI (reference sequence). The CDR3 DNA reads TGTGCCAGCAGTTACTTGGCAGGGAGTTACCCCCAGCATTTT. It codes for CASSYLAGSYPQHF.

The rearrangement uses TRBV9 and TRBJ2-2, with D possibly TRBD2 on 5 matching bases. Germline values: CDR1 SGDLS, CDR2 YYNGEE. Trimming pared 0 bases from V and 1 base from J, leaving 10 bases between. CDR3 size: 16 residues. CDR3 region: CASSVGGRENTGELFF. The CDR3 nucleotides read TGTGCCAGCAGCGTAGGAGGGCGCGAGAACACCGGGGAGCTGTTTTTT.

The chain recombines TRBV7-2 with TRBJ2-5, with 9 bases identical to TRBD2. CDR1 is SGHTA, CDR2 FQGNSA, per germline. This CDR3 is 13 amino acids long. The junction had 4 bases not matched to a gene; V was cut back by 6 bases and J by 5 bases. The CDR3: CASRFLAGETQYF. As DNA, the CDR3 is TGTGCCAGCAGATTCCTAGCGGGGGAGACCCAGTACTTC.

Comments on this clone: Other DNA sequences from this sample encode an identical CDR3 as well. This chain joins TRBV19 and TRBJ2-6; no definite D call. The V gene lost 9 bases and the J gene lost 1 base, with 7 bases spanning the gap. Germline V gives CDR1 LNHDA, CDR2 SQIVND (reference sequence). This CDR3 comprises 13 residues. The CDR3 nucleotides are TGTGCCAGCAAGGGATCTGGGGCCAACGTCCTGACTTTC. It translates to CASKGSGANVLTF.

The rearrangement links TRBV9 to TRBJ2-1, with 8 bases matching TRBD1. With V trimmed by 0 bases and J by 7 bases, 15 bases remained unmatched. From germline, CDR1 is SGDLS and CDR2 YYNGEE. This CDR3 is built from 18 residues. The CDR3 bases are TGTGCCAGCAGCGTAGCCCCGACAGGGGTCAGAGGGGTGAATGAGCAGTTCTTC. The encoded protein is CASSVAPTGVRGVNEQFF.

A note on this clone: The sample contains more than one DNA sequence encoding this CDR3. The J gene is TRBJ2-7, the V gene TRBV18, with D uncertain. The CDR3 is 12 residues long. Per the germline V gene, CDR1 is KGHSH and CDR2 is LQKENI. The V end was cut by 1 base, the J end by 4 bases, with 5 bases between. CDR3 loop: CASSPQRYEQYF. In DNA, the CDR3 is TGTGCCAGCTCACCACAACGGTACGAGCAGTACTTC.

In the case of this clone: Distinct nucleotide sequences in the sample also encode this CDR3. The V call is TRBV28, the J call TRBJ2-7; D gene unclear. V dropped 2 bases and J dropped 6 bases, with 5 bases sitting between them. The germline gives CDR1 MDHEN, CDR2 SYDVKM. CDR3 length: 11 residues. The chain's CDR3 is CASSLVGEQYF. In DNA, the CDR3 is TGTGCCAGCAGTTTAGTGGGCGAGCAGTACTTC. Looking up the rest from reference TRBV28 and TRBJ2-7 gives the full variable domain: DVKVTQSSRYLVKRTGEKVFLECVQDMDHENMFWYRQDPGLGLRLIYFSYDVKMKEKGDIPEGYSVSREKKERFSLILESASTNQTSMYLCASSLVGEQYFGPGTRLTVT.

The CDR3 DNA is TGCGCCAGCAGCCAATTAGGGGACCCAGCGACGCCCCAGCATTTT. This encodes CASSQLGDPATPQHF. This chain uses TRBV5-1 with TRBJ1-5; a possible D gene is TRBD1 (5 bases). V was pared by 4 bases and J by 9 bases, with 20 bases between. In germline, CDR1 is SGHRS, CDR2 YFSETQ. This CDR3 is built from 15 residues.